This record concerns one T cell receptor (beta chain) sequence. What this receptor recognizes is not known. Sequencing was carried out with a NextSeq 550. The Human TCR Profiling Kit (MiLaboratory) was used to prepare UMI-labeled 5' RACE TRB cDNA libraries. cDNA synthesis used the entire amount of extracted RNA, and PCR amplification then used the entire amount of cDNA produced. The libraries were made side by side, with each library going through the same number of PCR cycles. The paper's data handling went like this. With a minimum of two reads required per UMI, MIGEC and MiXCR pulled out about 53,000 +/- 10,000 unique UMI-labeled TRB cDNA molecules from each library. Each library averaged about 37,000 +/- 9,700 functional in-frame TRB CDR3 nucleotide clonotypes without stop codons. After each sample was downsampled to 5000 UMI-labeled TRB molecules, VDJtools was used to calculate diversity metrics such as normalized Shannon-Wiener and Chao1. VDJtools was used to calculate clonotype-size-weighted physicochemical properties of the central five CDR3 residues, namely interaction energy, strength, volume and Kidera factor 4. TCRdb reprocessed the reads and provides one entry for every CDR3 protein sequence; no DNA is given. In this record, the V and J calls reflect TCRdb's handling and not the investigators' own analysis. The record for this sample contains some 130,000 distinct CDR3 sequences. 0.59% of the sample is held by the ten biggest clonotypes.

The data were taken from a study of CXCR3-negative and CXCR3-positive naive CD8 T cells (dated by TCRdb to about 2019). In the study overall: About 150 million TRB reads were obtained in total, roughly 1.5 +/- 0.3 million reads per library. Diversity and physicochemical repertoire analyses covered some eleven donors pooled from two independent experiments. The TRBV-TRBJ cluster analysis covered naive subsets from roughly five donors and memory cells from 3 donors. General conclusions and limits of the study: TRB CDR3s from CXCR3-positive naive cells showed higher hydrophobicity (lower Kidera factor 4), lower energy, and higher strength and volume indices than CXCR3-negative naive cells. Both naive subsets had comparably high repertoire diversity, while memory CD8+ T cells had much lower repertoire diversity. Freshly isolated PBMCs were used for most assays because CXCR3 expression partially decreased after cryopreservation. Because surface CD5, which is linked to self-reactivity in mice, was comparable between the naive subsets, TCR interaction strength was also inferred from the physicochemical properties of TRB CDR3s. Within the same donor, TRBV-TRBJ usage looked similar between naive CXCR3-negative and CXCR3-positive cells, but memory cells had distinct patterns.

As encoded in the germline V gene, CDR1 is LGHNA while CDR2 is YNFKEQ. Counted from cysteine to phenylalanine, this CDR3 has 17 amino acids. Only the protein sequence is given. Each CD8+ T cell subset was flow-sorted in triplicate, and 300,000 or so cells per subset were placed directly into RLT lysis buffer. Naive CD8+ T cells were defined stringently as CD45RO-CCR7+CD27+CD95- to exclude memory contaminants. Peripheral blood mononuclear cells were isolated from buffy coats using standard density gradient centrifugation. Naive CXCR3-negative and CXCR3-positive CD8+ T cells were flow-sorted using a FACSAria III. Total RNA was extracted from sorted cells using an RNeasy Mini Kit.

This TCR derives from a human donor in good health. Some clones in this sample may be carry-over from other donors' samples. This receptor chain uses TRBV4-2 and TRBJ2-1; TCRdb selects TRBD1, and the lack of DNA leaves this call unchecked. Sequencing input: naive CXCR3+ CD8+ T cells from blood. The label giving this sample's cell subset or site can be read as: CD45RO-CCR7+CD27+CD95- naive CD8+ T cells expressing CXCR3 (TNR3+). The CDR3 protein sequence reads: CASSQRPGPHIYNEQFF.